The rows below give T cell receptor beta chains drawn from one sample of a study of T cells in Graves' hyperthyroidism and ophthalmopathy. TCRdb redid the calling of the multiplex PCR reads with MiXCR, one entry per CDR3 protein. This table has 500,000 to 650,000 distinct CDR3 sequences, 14% appearing once. The sample consisted of blood. Receptors originate from a woman aged 45-65 years with Graves' ophthalmopathy. The CDR3 runs from the conserved cysteine through the conserved F or W. A D gene is named only where the DNA matches it firmly.

j_call	v_call	d_call	cdr3_aa
TRBJ1-1	TRBV30	-	CALNTGFMNTEAFF
TRBJ2-7	TRBV28	TRBD1	CASSVLTGGYEQYF
TRBJ2-1	TRBV6-1	-	CASRRPSTHPPNEQFF
TRBJ1-5	TRBV28	-	CASSLNVGVGSQPQHF
TRBJ2-1	TRBV5-5	TRBD2	CASSLAGTSGRLYNEQFF
TRBJ1-2	TRBV12-5	TRBD1	CASALTGEGGYTF
TRBJ2-2	TRBV10-3	TRBD2	CAIGTSGRKGYGELFF
TRBJ2-7	TRBV7-3	TRBD2	CASSRGLAGGIDEQYF
TRBJ1-4	TRBV19	-	CASSIGWSEKLFF
TRBJ1-5	TRBV29-1	TRBD1	CSVTGTGVNQPQHF
TRBJ2-1	TRBV14	TRBD2	CASSQTGLAAYNEQFF
TRBJ2-3	TRBV2	-	CATTRDASTDTQYF
TRBJ2-5	TRBV2	TRBD2	CASRESGRETQYF
TRBJ2-3	TRBV2	TRBD1	CASTTPGQVHDTQYF
TRBJ2-1	TRBV6-6	TRBD2	CASSYSLPGSSGRANNEQFF
TRBJ2-5	TRBV3-1	TRBD2	CASSQGDSGETQYF
TRBJ2-1	TRBV2	TRBD2	CASSDHRLAGVNEQFF
TRBJ1-1	TRBV6-1	-	CASSDGLNTEAFF
TRBJ1-2	TRBV5-1	-	CASSLEGTSGYTF
TRBJ2-3	TRBV9	-	CASSVRTGTTTDTQYF
TRBJ2-3	TRBV20-1	-	CSARLAHSTDTQYF
TRBJ2-1	TRBV7-3	TRBD2	CASSLSGRENEQFF
TRBJ2-2	TRBV29-1	-	CSGFGAGAGGELFF
TRBJ1-5	TRBV12-3/TRBV12-4	-	CASSLGGWLNQPQHF
TRBJ2-7	TRBV7-8	-	CASSLQAPFEQYF
TRBJ2-7	TRBV28	-	CASSLFSPPKSYEQYF
TRBJ1-2	TRBV29-1	TRBD1	CSAQGVDYGYTF
TRBJ2-5	TRBV12-5	-	CASGLVRGDTLRETQYF
TRBJ2-1	TRBV27	-	CASSRDRTYNEQFF
TRBJ2-7	TRBV30	-	CAWSVNSYEQYF
TRBJ1-3	TRBV6-1	-	CASRDKVVNTIYF
TRBJ2-1	TRBV28	-	CASTKSGGANEQFF